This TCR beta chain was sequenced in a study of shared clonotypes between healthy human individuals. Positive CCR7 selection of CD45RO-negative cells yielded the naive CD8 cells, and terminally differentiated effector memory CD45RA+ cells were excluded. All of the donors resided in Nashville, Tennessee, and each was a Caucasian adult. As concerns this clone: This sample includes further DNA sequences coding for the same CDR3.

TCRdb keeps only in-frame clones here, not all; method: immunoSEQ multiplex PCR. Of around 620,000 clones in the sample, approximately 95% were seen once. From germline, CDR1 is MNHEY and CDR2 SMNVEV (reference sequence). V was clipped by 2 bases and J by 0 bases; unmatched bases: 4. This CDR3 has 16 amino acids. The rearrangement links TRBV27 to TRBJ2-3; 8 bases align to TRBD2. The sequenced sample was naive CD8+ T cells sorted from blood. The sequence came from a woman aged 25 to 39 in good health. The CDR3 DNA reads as TGTGCCAGCAGTTTACTAGCGGGCCTTAGCACAGATACGCAGTATTTT. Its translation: CASSLLAGLSTDTQYF.